This passage covers 7 T cell receptor beta chains from one sample sequenced in a study of PD-L1 blockade in urothelial cancer. Sequenced by immunoSEQ multiplex PCR; TCRdb stores in-frame clones only, minus some. The sample carries about 88,000 clones, around 89% recorded once. Time point here: pretreatment peripheral blood. The sequencing used PBMCs, collected around atezolizumab (anti-PD-L1) treatment. All receptors derive from a woman of 80 years or more with urothelial cancer.

The rearrangement uses TRBV10-1 and TRBJ1-5; D gene unclear. V shed 4 bases and J shed 5 bases, with 9 bases lying between them. The CDR3 totals 13 residues. From germline, CDR1 is WNHNN and CDR2 SYGVQD (reference sequence). The CDR3 protein is CASSGALDQPQHF. In DNA form, the CDR3 reads TGCGCCAGCAGTGGAGCCTTGGATCAGCCCCAGCATTTT.

V and J are TRBV5-6 and TRBJ2-3, with TRBD2 matching 7 bases. Germline CDR1 reads SGHDT; CDR2 reads YYEEEE. Losses at the gene ends were 4 bases for V and 1 base for J; bases not matched to a gene: 3. CDR3 size: 14 residues. CDR3 region: CASSGDYGTDTQYF. The CDR3 coding sequence is TGTGCCAGCAGCGGGGACTACGGCACAGATACGCAGTATTTT.

This sequence joins TRBV10-2 and TRBJ2-7, with D possibly TRBD1 on 6 matching bases. In germline, CDR1 is WSHSY, CDR2 SAAADI. Trimming left V 7 bases short and J 7 bases short, with 26 bases between. CDR3 length: 16 amino acids. CDR3 bases: TGCGCCAGCAAGAGGACAGCCGACAAATTGCTACGGGAGCAGTACTTC. Translating it yields CASKRTADKLLREQYF.

The chain employs TRBV29-1 and TRBJ2-7; D is unresolved. Germline CDR1 reads SQVTM; CDR2 reads ANQGSEA. There are 12 residues in the CDR3. V lost 4 bases to trimming and J lost 2 bases, with 9 bases between them. The CDR3, as DNA: TGCAGCGTTGCCCGACTGCCCTACGAGCAGTACTTC. Protein: CSVARLPYEQYF.

The V gene is TRBV27, the J gene TRBJ2-2; D is possibly TRBD2 (5 bases). Germline V lookup: CDR1 MNHEY, CDR2 SMNVEV (reference sequence). Between the trimmed V and J ends, which lost 6 bases and 6 bases, there was a span of 26 bases. CDR3 length: 18 residues. The CDR3 nucleotides are TGTGCCAGCAGCCCCCTTCCGGGATTTTTAACGGACCCCGGGGAGCTGTTTTTT. Residues: CASSPLPGFLTDPGELFF.

The chain employs TRBV19 and TRBJ2-7; D is unclear. Germline lookup yields CDR1 LNHDA and CDR2 SQIVND (reference sequence). Between the trimmed V and J ends, which lost 10 bases and 0 bases, there was a span of 13 bases. This CDR3 has 13 amino acids. CDR3 in amino acids: CATSPQVSYEQYF. The CDR3, as DNA: TGTGCCACCTCCCCCCAGGTCTCCTACGAGCAGTACTTC.

J is TRBJ1-4 and V is TRBV6-1; D unresolved. CDR1 MNHNS and CDR2 SASEGT come from the germline V gene. The length of the CDR3 is 14 residues. The V and J ends lost 5 bases and 8 bases respectively, with 15 bases between them. CDR3 loop: CASSQYSRLEKLFF. The CDR3 DNA reads as TGTGCCAGCAGTCAGTATAGCAGACTCGAAAAACTGTTTTTT.